The 27 T cell receptor beta chains given below trace back to one sample, sequenced in a study of T cells in lung cancer brain metastases. The method was immunoSEQ multiplex PCR; TCRdb's version includes in-frame clones alone and lacks a portion of them. The sample carries about 4,800 clones, roughly 87% recorded once. Sequencing input: tumor tissue from the primary lung tumor. Receptor source: a woman in her forties or fifties with non-small cell lung cancer.

The V gene is TRBV9, the J gene TRBJ2-2; D is possibly TRBD1 or TRBD2 (6 bases each). The CDR3 extends over 19 amino acids. The germline V gene encodes CDR1 SGDLS and CDR2 YYNGEE. With 2 bases removed from V and 1 base from J, the gap between germline ends came to 21 bases. The CDR3: CASSVSTGRPSLNTGELFF. DNA of the CDR3: TGTGCCAGCAGCGTCAGCACAGGGAGGCCCTCCTTGAACACCGGGGAGCTGTTTTTT.

The chain recombines TRBV6-5 with TRBJ2-7, with D unclear. CDR1 MNHEY and CDR2 SVGAGI come from the germline V gene. The CDR3 extends over 13 amino acids. The CDR3 loop reads CASSYGGGYKQYV. In DNA, the CDR3 is TGTGCCAGCAGTTATGGTGGCGGCTACAAGCAGTACGTC.

The V and J genes are TRBV5-4 and TRBJ2-5, with 7 bases fitting TRBD2. Germline CDR1 is SGHNT and CDR2 is YYREEE (reference sequence). This CDR3 contains 15 residues. Trimming at V came to 3 bases and at J to 2 bases, leaving 7 bases not matched to a gene. The CDR3 sequence is CASSSPSGAQETQYF. The CDR3 coding sequence is TGTGCCAGCAGCTCACCTAGCGGTGCACAAGAGACCCAGTACTTC.

This clone is a singleton in its sample. This sequence joins TRBV11-2 and TRBJ2-2; 8 bases match TRBD1. V shed 6 bases, J shed 2 bases, and the junction held 8 bases outside the gene matches. The CDR3 runs 16 residues. The V gene's germline CDR1 is SGHAT and CDR2 FQNNGV. The CDR3 region has the DNA TGTGCCAGCAGAAATCAGGGGGCGGGAAACACCGGGGAGCTGTTTTTT. Translation: CASRNQGAGNTGELFF. Combining the CDR3 with reference TRBV11-2 and TRBJ2-2 gives the whole variable domain EAGVAQSPRYKIIEKRQSVAFWCNPISGHATLYWYQQILGQGPKLLIQFQNNGVVDDSQLPKDRFSAERLKGVDSTLKIQPAKLEDSAVYLCASRNQGAGNTGELFFGEGSRLTVL.

The V call is TRBV5-1, the J call TRBJ1-1; a weak D match, TRBD1 (6 bases). Trimming removed 0 bases from V and 4 bases from J, with 10 bases in between. The germline V gene encodes CDR1 SGHRS and CDR2 YFSETQ. CDR3 length: 14 residues. CDR3 sequence: CASSLGGLSTEAFF. CDR3 DNA: TGCGCCAGCAGCTTGGGGGGGCTCAGCACTGAAGCTTTCTTT. Full variable domain (rest looked up from reference TRBV5-1 and TRBJ1-1): KAGVTQTPRYLIKTRGQQVTLSCSPISGHRSVSWYQQTPGQGLQFLFEYFSETQRNKGNFPGRFSGRQFSNSRSEMNVSTLELGDSALYLCASSLGGLSTEAFFGQGTRLTVV.

The V call is TRBV10-2, the J call TRBJ2-2; no clear D gene. Germline-derived CDR1 and CDR2 are WSHSY and SAAADI. The CDR3 length is 13 residues. V lost 8 bases to trimming and J lost 3 bases, with 10 bases between them. CDR3 DNA: TGCGCCAGCTCATATGGGGACACCGGGGAGCTGTTTTTT. Amino acids: CASSYGDTGELFF.

To note about this clone: Mismatch with germline at one junction end may stem from a read error. This rearrangement joins TRBV6-5 to TRBJ1-4, with TRBD1 as a possible D gene (5 bases). The CDR3 is 14 amino acids. Germline loops: CDR1 MNHEY, CDR2 SVGAGI. This CDR3 reads CASSSGTGRTELFF. The CDR3 coding sequence is TGTGCCAGCAGTTCAGGGACGGGGAGGACGGAACTTTTTTTT.

As DNA, the CDR3 is TGTGCCAGCAGCTTAGGCGAAACACAGGTGGCCTATGGCTACACCTTC. Its translation: CASSLGETQVAYGYTF. The chain couples TRBV11-3 to TRBJ1-2; TRBD1 is a possible D gene (5 bases). The CDR3 runs 16 residues. Trimming pared 1 base from V and 4 bases from J, leaving 16 bases between. Germline assignment: CDR1 SGHNT and CDR2 YENEEA.

This chain joins TRBV11-1 and TRBJ2-1; the match to TRBD2 covers 11 bases. V lost 5 bases, J lost 9 bases, and 18 bases stayed unmatched. In germline, CDR1 is SGHAT, CDR2 FQDESV (reference sequence). CDR3 length: 18 residues. CDR3 region: CASSLSTSGMGGFGEQFF. The CDR3 nucleotides read TGTGCCAGCAGCCTATCGACTAGCGGGATGGGAGGTTTCGGTGAGCAGTTCTTC. Full variable domain (remainder filled in from reference TRBV11-1 and TRBJ2-1): EAEVAQSPRYKITEKSQAVAFWCDPISGHATLYWYRQILGQGPELLVQFQDESVVDDSQLPKDRFSAERLKGVDSTLKIQPAELGDSAMYLCASSLSTSGMGGFGEQFFGPGTRLTVL.

The CDR3 sequence: CASSDGTGNTEAFF. The CDR3 DNA sequence: TGTGCCAGCAGTGACGGGACAGGGAACACTGAAGCTTTCTTT. This sequence joins TRBV6-5 and TRBJ1-1; 8 nucleotides match TRBD1. Germline CDR1 is MNHEY and CDR2 is SVGAGI. V was pared by 5 bases and J by 1 base, with 3 bases of the junction left unmatched. This CDR3 has 14 amino acids.

This sequence joins TRBV2 and TRBJ1-1, with D unresolved. Germline CDR1 is SNHLY and CDR2 is FYNNEI. V lost 3 bases and J lost 1, with 9 bases in between. The CDR3 spans 14 residues. The CDR3 sequence is CASSDPEWNTEAFF. Written as DNA, the CDR3 is TGTGCCAGCAGTGACCCAGAGTGGAACACTGAAGCTTTCTTT.

The chain recombines TRBV5-1 with TRBJ2-5; 12 bases are a match to TRBD2. Germline V lookup: CDR1 SGHRS, CDR2 YFSETQ. V gave up 4 bases and J gave up 3 bases; unmatched junction bases: 1. The CDR3 has 14 amino acids. CDR3 sequence reads: CASSRLAGEETQYF. CDR3 sequence (DNA): TGCGCCAGCAGCCGACTAGCGGGAGAAGAGACCCAGTACTTC.

The CDR3 loop is CAISAAGLNQPQHF. CDR3 DNA: TGTGCCATCAGTGCTGCAGGCCTCAATCAGCCCCAGCATTTT. V usage is TRBV10-3 and J usage is TRBJ1-5; D is ambiguous. Trimming stripped 4 bases from V and 3 bases from J, with 10 bases between. CDR3 length: 14 amino acids. Germline V gives CDR1 ENHRY, CDR2 SYGVKD.

About this clone: One end of the junction is discordant with germline, which a read error may explain. The genes are TRBV14 and TRBJ1-2, with TRBD1 as a possible D gene (5 bases). CDR1 SGHDN and CDR2 FVKESK come from the germline V gene. The CDR3 is 12 amino acids. The CDR3 nucleotides read TGTGCCAGCAGCCTCGACAGCTATGGCTATACCTTC. Protein sequence: CASSLDSYGYTF.

This chain joins TRBV28 and TRBJ2-3; no firm D call. Germline CDR1 reads MDHEN; CDR2 reads SYDVKM. The CDR3 totals 15 residues. V lost 6 bases and J lost 2, with 15 bases in between. CDR3 coding DNA: TGTGCCAGCAGCCAACCCCGGCAGGTCACAGATACGCAGTATTTT. Protein: CASSQPRQVTDTQYF.

This chain links TRBV4-2 with TRBJ1-2, with 8 bases lining up with TRBD1. Germline V gives CDR1 LGHNA, CDR2 YNFKEQ. V lost 0 bases to trimming and J lost 1 base; unmatched junction nucleotides: 4. This CDR3 has 16 residues. CDR3 region: CASSQDSGQGNYGYTF. CDR3 coding DNA: TGTGCCAGCAGCCAAGATTCCGGACAGGGTAACTATGGCTACACCTTC.

V usage is TRBV5-1 and J usage is TRBJ1-5; TRBD1 matches 9 bases. This CDR3 contains 15 residues. CDR1 is SGHRS, CDR2 YFSETQ, per germline. Germline trimming cut 5 bases from V and 6 bases from J; bases unmatched to any gene: 9. The CDR3 DNA is TGCGCCAGCAGGTCTGGGACAGGGAGTAGTCAGCCCCAGCATTTT. It yields the protein CASRSGTGSSQPQHF.

The chain links TRBV7-9 to TRBJ2-2, with 12 bases matching TRBD1. Germline assignment: CDR1 SEHNR and CDR2 FQNEAQ (reference sequence). The CDR3 consists of 16 residues. V lost 2 bases, J lost 5 bases, and 3 bases stayed unmatched. CDR3 loop: CASSLRGQGATGELFF. The DNA for the CDR3 is TGTGCCAGCAGCTTACGGGGACAGGGGGCAACCGGGGAGCTGTTTTTT.

The chain has TRBV2 and TRBJ1-2; D remains ambiguous. The CDR3 contains 13 residues. Germline V CDR1 and CDR2: SNHLY, FYNNEI. V was pared by 6 bases and J by 2 bases, with 10 bases between. DNA for the CDR3: TGTGCCAGCAGCCCCGGGCAGAACTATGGCTACACCTTC. Amino acid sequence: CASSPGQNYGYTF.

This clone was counted between two and nine times. The V call is TRBV4-2, the J call TRBJ1-2; no clear D gene. With 0 bases removed from V and 4 bases from J, the gap between germline ends came to 12 bases. The germline V gene encodes CDR1 LGHNA and CDR2 YNFKEQ. The CDR3 extends over 15 amino acids. This CDR3 reads CASSQDGVPAYGYTF. CDR3 DNA: TGTGCCAGCAGCCAAGATGGCGTCCCCGCCTATGGCTACACCTTC.

The chain is built from TRBV7-9 and TRBJ1-1, with no clear D. V lost 2 bases and J 4 bases, leaving 8 bases between the germline ends. This CDR3 has 13 residues. In germline, CDR1 is SEHNR, CDR2 FQNEAQ (reference sequence). DNA of the CDR3: TGTGCCAGCAGCTTACTAGTTCCCACTGAAGCTTTCTTT. Residues: CASSLLVPTEAFF.

The chain joins TRBV30 to TRBJ2-7; D gene unclear. V was shortened by 2 bases and J by 5 bases, with 13 bases between the two germline ends. The CDR3 has 13 amino acids. The V gene's germline CDR1 is GTSNPN and CDR2 SVGIG (reference sequence). DNA of the CDR3: TGTGCCTGGAGTCGTAGGAGATCGAACGAGCAGTACGTC. This sequence encodes CAWSRRRSNEQYV.

The chain links TRBV15 to TRBJ1-1, with D perhaps matching TRBD1 (6 bases). This CDR3 comprises 13 residues. Germline-derived CDR1 and CDR2 are LNHNV and YYDKDF (reference sequence). V was trimmed by 5 bases and J by 4 bases, leaving 11 bases between them. The CDR3 is CATSVKGGTEAFF. The CDR3 DNA reads as TGTGCCACCAGCGTCAAGGGGGGCACTGAAGCTTTCTTT.

The chain is built from TRBV29-1 and TRBJ1-1; a weak D match, TRBD1 (6 bases). Looked up from germline, CDR1 is SQVTM and CDR2 is ANQGSEA. Trimming cost V 7 bases and J 2 bases, with 14 bases left between them. This CDR3 has 13 amino acids. CDR3 in DNA: TGCAGCGCCTGGACAGCTAGAAACACTGAAGCTTTCTTT. This sequence encodes CSAWTARNTEAFF.

This chain uses TRBV7-8 with TRBJ1-1; D is unclear. Germline loops: CDR1 SGHVS, CDR2 FQNEAQ. The V end lost 2 bases, the J end lost 11 bases, and 12 bases lay between the germline ends. The CDR3 sequence is 12 residues long. The CDR3 protein is CASSLTHRRAFF. CDR3 bases: TGTGCCAGCAGCTTAACCCACCGGAGGGCTTTCTTT. The full variable domain, in which reference TRBV7-8 and TRBJ1-1 provide the parts outside the CDR3, is GAGVSQSPRYKVAKRGQDVALRCDPISGHVSLFWYQQALGQGPEFLTYFQNEAQLDKSGLPSDRFFAERPEGSVSTLKIQRTQQEDSAVYLCASSLTHRRAFFGQGTRLTVV.

The chain has TRBV11-2 and TRBJ2-1, with 11 bases identical to TRBD2. Germline V gene data show CDR1 as SGHAT and CDR2 as FQNNGV. The CDR3 runs 19 residues. The ends lost 5 bases at V and 1 base at J; junction bases unmatched: 13. The CDR3 region is CASSLMGLAAQPSYNEQFF. The CDR3 DNA reads TGTGCCAGCAGCCTCATGGGACTAGCGGCGCAACCTTCCTACAATGAGCAGTTCTTC.

This sequence joins TRBV18 and TRBJ2-5; D remains ambiguous. The germline gives CDR1 KGHSH, CDR2 LQKENI. The V gene lost 4 bases and the J gene lost 2 bases, with 5 bases spanning the gap. The CDR3 covers 12 residues. The CDR3 loop reads CASSLIQETQYF. Written as DNA, the CDR3 is TGTGCCAGCTCACTTATACAAGAGACCCAGTACTTC.